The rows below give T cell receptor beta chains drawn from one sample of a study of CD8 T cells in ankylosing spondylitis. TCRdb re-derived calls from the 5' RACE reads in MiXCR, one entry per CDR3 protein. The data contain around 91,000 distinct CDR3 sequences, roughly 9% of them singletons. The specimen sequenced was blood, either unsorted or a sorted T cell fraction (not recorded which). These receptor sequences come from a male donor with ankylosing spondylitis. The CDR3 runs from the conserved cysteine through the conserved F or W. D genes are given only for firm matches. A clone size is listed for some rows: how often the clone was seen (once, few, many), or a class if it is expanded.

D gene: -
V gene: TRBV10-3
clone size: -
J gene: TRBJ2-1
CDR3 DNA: TGTGCCATCAGTGAGTCAGAGATCTTAGCGCAGTTCTTC
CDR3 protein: CAISESEILAQFF

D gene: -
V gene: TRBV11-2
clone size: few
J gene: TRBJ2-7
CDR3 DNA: TGTGCCAGCAGCTTAGTGGCCGGGACTTACACCTACGAGCAGTACTTC
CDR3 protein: CASSLVAGTYTYEQYF

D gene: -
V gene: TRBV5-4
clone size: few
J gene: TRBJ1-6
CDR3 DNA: TGTGCCAGCAGCTTGGGAAGGGGGGGGAATTCACCCCTCCACTTT
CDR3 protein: CASSLGRGGNSPLHF

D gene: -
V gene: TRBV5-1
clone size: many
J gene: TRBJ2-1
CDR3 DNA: TGCGCCAGCAAGGGAGTGTACAATGAGCAGTTCTTC
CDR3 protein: CASKGVYNEQFF

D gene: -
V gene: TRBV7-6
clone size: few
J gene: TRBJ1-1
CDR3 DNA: TGTGCCAGCAGCTTATACTGGGGGACTGAAGCTTTCTTT
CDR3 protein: CASSLYWGTEAFF

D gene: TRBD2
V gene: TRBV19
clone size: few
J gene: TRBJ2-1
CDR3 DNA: TGTGCCAGTAGTATACTCCGGGAGGCCTTCGATGAGCAGTTCTTC
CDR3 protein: CASSILREAFDEQFF

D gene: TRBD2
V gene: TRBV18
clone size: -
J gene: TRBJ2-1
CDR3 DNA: TGTGCCAGCTCACCACCGGCTAGCGGGCTGCATGAGCAGTTCTTC
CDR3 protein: CASSPPASGLHEQFF

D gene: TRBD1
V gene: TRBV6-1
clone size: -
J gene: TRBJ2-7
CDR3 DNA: TGTGCCAGCAGGCTCGGGACAGGGATCTACGAGCAGTACTTC
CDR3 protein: CASRLGTGIYEQYF

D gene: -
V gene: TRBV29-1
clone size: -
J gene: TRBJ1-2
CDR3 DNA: TGCAGCGTTGTCCTGACAGAGGTTAAGAATGGCTACACCTTC
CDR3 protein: CSVVLTEVKNGYTF

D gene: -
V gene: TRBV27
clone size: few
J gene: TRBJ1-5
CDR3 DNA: TGTGCCAGCGGGGATCTCCGGGGCAATCAGCCCCAGCATTTT
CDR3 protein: CASGDLRGNQPQHF

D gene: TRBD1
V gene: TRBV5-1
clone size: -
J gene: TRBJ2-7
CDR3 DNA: TGCGCCAGCAGCGTGGGACAGGGGGTCGGAAACGAGCAGTACTTC
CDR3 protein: CASSVGQGVGNEQYF

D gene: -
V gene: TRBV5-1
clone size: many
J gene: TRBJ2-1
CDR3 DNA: TGCGCCAGCAGCCCCGGTGGGGGTAACAATGAGCAGTTCTTC
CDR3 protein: CASSPGGGNNEQFF

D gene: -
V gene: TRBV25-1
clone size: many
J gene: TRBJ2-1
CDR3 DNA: TGTGCCAGCAGCACCCCGGGGCCGGAGGGCAATGAGCAGTTCTTC
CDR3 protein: CASSTPGPEGNEQFF

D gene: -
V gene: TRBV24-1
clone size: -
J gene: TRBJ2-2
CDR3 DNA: TGTGCCGTACGGGTTGGGACCGGGGAGCTGTTTTTT
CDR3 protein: CAVRVGTGELFF

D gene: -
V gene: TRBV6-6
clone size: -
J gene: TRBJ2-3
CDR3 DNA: TGTGCCAGCAGTTACTCTGCTACAGATACGCAGTATTTT
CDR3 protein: CASSYSATDTQYF

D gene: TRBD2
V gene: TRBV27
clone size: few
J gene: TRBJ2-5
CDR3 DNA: TGTGCCAGCAGTTTAACAGGAAATAGCGGGGCCTCGGAGACCCAGTACTTC
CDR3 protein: CASSLTGNSGASETQYF

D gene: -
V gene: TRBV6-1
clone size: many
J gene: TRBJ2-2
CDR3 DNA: TGTGCCAGCAGAAGAGCGTACACCGGGGAGCTGTTTTTT
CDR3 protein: CASRRAYTGELFF

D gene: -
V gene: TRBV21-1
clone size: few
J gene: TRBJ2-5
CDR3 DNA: TGTGCCAGCAGCAAAGGGGGAGCGGGAGCCCAGGAGACCCAGTACTTC
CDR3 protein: CASSKGGAGAQETQYF

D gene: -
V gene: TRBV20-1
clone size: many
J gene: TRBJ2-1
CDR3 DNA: TGCAGTGCTAGAAGGGGCCCAACGGGATGGGATGAGCAGTTCTTC
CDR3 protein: CSARRGPTGWDEQFF

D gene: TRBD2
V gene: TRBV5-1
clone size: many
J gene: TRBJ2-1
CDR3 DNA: TGCGCCAGCAGCTTGTTCACGGGGGAGGCTAGCGGTTACAATGAGCAGTTCTTC
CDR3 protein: CASSLFTGEASGYNEQFF

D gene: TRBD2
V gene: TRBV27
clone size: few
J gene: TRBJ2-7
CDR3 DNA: TGTGCCAGCAGTTTATATGGCGGGGGCTACGAGCAGTACTTC
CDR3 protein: CASSLYGGGYEQYF

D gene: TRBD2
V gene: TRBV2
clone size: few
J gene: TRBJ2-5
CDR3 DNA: TGTGCCAGCAGTGAAGGAATCATAGCGGGAGGACAAGAGACCCAGTACTTC
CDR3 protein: CASSEGIIAGGQETQYF

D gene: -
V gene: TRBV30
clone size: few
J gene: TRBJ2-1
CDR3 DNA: TGCCAGGGAGCCCTTGCGGGCTCCTACAATGAGCAGTTCTTC
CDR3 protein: CQGALAGSYNEQFF

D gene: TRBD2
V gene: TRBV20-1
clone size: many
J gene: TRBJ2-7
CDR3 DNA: TGCAGTGCTAGAGATACAAGGACTAGCGGGAGTTACGAGCAGTACTTC
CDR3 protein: CSARDTRTSGSYEQYF

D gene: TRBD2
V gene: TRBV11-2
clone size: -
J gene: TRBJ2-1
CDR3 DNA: TGTGCCAGCAGCCCGCCGGGACTAGAGTATATTCCGGGAAATGAGCAGTTCTTC
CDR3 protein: CASSPPGLEYIPGNEQFF

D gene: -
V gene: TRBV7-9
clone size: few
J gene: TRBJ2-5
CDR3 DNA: TGTGCCACCGTTTTCTCGTGGCAAGAGACCCAGTACTTC
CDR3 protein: CATVFSWQETQYF

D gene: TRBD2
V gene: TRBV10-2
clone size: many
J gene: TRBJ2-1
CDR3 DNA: TGCGCCAGCAGTGAGTTGGGACTAGGGAATGAGCAGTTCTTC
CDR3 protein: CASSELGLGNEQFF

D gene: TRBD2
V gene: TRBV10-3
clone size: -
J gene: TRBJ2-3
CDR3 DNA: TGTGCCATCAGTGAAGGGGGACTAGCACTGAGCGGAGATACGCAGTATTTT
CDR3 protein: CAISEGGLALSGDTQYF

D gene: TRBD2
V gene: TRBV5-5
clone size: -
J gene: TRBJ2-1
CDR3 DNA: TGTGCCAGCAGCTTGGGGGGGGGAGTGTACAATGAGCAGTTCTTC
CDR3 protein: CASSLGGGVYNEQFF

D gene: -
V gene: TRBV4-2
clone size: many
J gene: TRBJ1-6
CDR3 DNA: TGTGCCAGCAGCCTTAGTAGGAATTCACCCCTCCACTTT
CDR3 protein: CASSLSRNSPLHF

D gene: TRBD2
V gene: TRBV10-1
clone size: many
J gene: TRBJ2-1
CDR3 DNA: TGCGCCAGCAGCGGGACTACCTACAATGAGCAGTTCTTC
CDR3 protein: CASSGTTYNEQFF

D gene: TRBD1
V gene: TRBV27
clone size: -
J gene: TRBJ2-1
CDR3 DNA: TGTGCCAGCAGTTCGACAGGGCCAGCTCATGAGCAGTTCTTC
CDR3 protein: CASSSTGPAHEQFF

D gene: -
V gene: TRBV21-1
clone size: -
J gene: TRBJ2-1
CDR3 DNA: TGTGCCAGCAGCATAGGAGCCCCGACAGAGGAGTACTACAATGAGCAGTTCTTC
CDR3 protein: CASSIGAPTEEYYNEQFF

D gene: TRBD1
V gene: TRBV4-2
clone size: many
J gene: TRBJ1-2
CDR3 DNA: TGTGCCAGCAGCCAAGAAACAGGGGGCTATGGCTACACCTTC
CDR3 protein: CASSQETGGYGYTF

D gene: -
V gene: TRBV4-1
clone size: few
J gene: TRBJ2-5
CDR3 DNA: TGCGCCAGCAGCCAAGACGACAGCGGGTTCGACCAAGAGACCCAGTACTTC
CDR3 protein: CASSQDDSGFDQETQYF

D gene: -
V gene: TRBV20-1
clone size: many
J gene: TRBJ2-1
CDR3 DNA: TGCAGTGCTAGCGGGGACTTCTCCTACAATGAGCAGTTCTTC
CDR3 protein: CSASGDFSYNEQFF

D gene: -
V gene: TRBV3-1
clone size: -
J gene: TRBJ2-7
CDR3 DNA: TGTGCCAGCAGCCACTACGGTTCCTACGAGCAGTACTTC
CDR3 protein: CASSHYGSYEQYF

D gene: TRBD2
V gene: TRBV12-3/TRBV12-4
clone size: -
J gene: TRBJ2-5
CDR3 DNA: TGTGCCAGCAGTTTGCGGGGGGCCGCAGAGACCCAGTACTTC
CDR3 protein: CASSLRGAAETQYF

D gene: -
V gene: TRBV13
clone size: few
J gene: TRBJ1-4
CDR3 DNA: TGTGCCAGCAGCTTAGACGGAGCCCTGTTTTTT
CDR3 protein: CASSLDGALFF

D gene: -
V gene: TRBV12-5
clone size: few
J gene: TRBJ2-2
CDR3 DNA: TGTGCTAGTGCCGTCACCGGGGAGCTGTTTTTT
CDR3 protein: CASAVTGELFF

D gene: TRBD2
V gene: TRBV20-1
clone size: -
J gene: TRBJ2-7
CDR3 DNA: TGCAGTGCTAGACTATCCCGCAGCGGGAGAAACTACGAGCAGTACTTC
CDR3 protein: CSARLSRSGRNYEQYF

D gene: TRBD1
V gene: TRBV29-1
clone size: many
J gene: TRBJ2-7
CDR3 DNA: TGCAGCGTCGTCGCAGGGACAGGTGGCGAGCAGTACTTC
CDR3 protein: CSVVAGTGGEQYF

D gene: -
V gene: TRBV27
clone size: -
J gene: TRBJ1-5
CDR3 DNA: TGTGCCAGCAGTTTAACAGGGTTATTATCTCAGCCCCAGCATTTT
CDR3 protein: CASSLTGLLSQPQHF

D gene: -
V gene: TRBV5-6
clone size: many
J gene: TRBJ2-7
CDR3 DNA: TGTGCCAGCAGCCCACCATTGGGGCTCTACGAGCAGTACTTC
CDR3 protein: CASSPPLGLYEQYF

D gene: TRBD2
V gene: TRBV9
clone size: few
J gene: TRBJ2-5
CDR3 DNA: TGTGCCAGCAGCGCTAGCGGGAGGGCCGGCTTGGAGACCCAGTACTTC
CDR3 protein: CASSASGRAGLETQYF

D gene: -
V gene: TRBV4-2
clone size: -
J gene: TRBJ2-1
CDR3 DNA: TGTGCCAGCAGCCAAGGTCCTCTCTTGGTTGAGACGGAGGACTCCTCCTACAATGAGCAGTTCTTC
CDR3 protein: CASSQGPLLVETEDSSYNEQFF

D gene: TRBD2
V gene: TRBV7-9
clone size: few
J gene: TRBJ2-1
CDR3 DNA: TGTGCCAGCAGCTTACTAGCGGGAGGGGCTTGGGATGAGCAGTTCTTC
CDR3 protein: CASSLLAGGAWDEQFF

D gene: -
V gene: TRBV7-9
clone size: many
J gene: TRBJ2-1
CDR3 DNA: TGTGCCCATGAAGGTCAGGGATACAATGAGCAGTTCTTC
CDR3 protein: CAHEGQGYNEQFF